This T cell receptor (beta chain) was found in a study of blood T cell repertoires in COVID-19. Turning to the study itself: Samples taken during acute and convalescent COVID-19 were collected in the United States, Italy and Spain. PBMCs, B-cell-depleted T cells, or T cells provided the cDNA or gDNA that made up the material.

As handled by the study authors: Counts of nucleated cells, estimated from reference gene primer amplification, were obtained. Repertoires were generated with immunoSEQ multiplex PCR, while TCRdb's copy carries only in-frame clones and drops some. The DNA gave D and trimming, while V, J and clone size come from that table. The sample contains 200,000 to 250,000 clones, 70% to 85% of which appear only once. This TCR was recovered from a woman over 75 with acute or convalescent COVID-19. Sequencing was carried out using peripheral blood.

CDR3 residues: CASSLGQGWHEQYF. DNA for the CDR3: TGCGCCAGCAGCTTGGGACAGGGTTGGCACGAGCAGTACTTC. This sequence joins TRBV5-1 and TRBJ2-7, with 7 positions matching TRBD1. CDR3 length: 14 residues. Germline V gene data show CDR1 as SGHRS and CDR2 as YFSETQ. The ends lost 0 bases at V and 5 bases at J; junction bases unmatched: 5.